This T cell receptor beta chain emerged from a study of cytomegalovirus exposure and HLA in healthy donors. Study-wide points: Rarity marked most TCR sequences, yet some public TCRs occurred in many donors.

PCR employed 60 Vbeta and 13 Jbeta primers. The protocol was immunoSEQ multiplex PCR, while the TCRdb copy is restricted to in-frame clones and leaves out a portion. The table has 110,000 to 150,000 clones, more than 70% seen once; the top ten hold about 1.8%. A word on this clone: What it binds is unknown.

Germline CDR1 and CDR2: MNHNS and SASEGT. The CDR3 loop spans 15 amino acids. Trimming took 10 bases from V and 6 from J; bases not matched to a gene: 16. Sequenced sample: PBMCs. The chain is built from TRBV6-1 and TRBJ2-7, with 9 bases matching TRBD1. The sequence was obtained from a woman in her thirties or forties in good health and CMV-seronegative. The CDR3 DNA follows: TGTGCCACAAAGGGGTTGGGGACAGGGAGGTCCGAGCAGTACTTC. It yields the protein CATKGLGTGRSEQYF.